The text below deals with one T cell receptor beta chain. Germline-derived CDR1 and CDR2 are MNHEY and SVGAGI. The CDR3 is made up of 12 amino acids. Trimming removed 7 bases from V and 2 bases from J, with 8 bases in between. These data come from a study of blood T cell repertoires in COVID-19. Study details: Some COVID-19 samples were acute and others convalescent; all came from the United States, Italy and Spain. The cDNA or gDNA used as material had been derived from T cells, B-cell-depleted T cells, or PBMCs.

In the authors' workflow: Estimation of nucleated cell counts was performed using reference gene primer amplification. Measured with immunoSEQ multiplex PCR; TCRdb has only the in-frame clones, and not every one. For V, J and clone size, that table is used; D and trimming come from the DNA. The sample carries 55,000 to 80,000 clones, about 87% recorded once. Sequenced sample: peripheral blood. The chain has TRBV6-5 and TRBJ1-2; D unresolved. The receptor comes from a man between 65 and 79 years old with acute or convalescent COVID-19. The CDR3 loop is CASTRQNYGYTF. For the CDR3, the DNA is TGTGCCAGCACGCGGCAGAACTATGGCTACACCTTC.